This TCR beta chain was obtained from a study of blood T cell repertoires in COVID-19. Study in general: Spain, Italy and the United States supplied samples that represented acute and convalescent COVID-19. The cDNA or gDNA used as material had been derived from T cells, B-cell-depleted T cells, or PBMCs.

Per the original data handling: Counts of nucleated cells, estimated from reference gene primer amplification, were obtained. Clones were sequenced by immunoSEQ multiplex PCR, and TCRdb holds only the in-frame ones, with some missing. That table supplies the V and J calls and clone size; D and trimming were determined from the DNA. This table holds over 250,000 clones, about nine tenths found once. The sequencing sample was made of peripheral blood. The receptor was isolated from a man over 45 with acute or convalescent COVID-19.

Written as DNA, the CDR3 is TGTGCCAGCACCAGGACAGGGAGGGAACCCCAGCATTTT. It translates to CASTRTGREPQHF. The chain employs TRBV2 and TRBJ1-5; 8 bases agree with TRBD1. The CDR3 runs 13 residues. Trimming at V came to 7 bases and at J to 10 bases, leaving 9 bases not matched to a gene. Germline V gene data show CDR1 as SNHLY and CDR2 as FYNNEI.